Listed below are T cell receptor beta chains from one sample, sequenced in a study of a mutant IDH1 vaccine in newly diagnosed glioma. Generated by immunoSEQ multiplex PCR, the TCRdb table keeps only in-frame clones and is missing some. Among about 24,000 clones listed, roughly 87% were seen once. Their antigens remain unidentified. Sequences were derived from PBMCs, sampled from a glioma patient whose treatment included an IDH1 peptide vaccine. These receptor sequences come from a man between 35 and 55 years old with glioma. Some clones in this sample may be carry-over from other donors' samples. CDR3s include the opening cysteine and the closing phenylalanine or tryptophan. A D gene is named only where the DNA matches it firmly. The listing skips clone size in some rows; elsewhere it reads once, few, many or a size class.

TRBD1	.	TRBV5-4	TRBJ2-2	CASSRDRGPIGTGELFF	TGTGCCAGCAGCCGGGACAGGGGTCCGATTGGAACCGGGGAGCTGTTTTTT
.	.	TRBV5-1	TRBJ2-2	CASSEGTDANTGELFF	TGCGCCAGCAGCGAAGGGACTGATGCGAACACCGGGGAGCTGTTTTTT
.	.	TRBV2	TRBJ1-1	CASSETLGYTEAFF	TGTGCCAGCAGTGAGACCCTAGGGTACACTGAAGCTTTCTTT
.	.	TRBV7-6	TRBJ1-2	CASSLAADLRYYGYTF	TGTGCCAGCAGCTTAGCAGCGGACCTGCGCTACTATGGCTACACCTTC
.	medium-sized	TRBV12-5	TRBJ1-1	CASGLWTITEAFF	TGTGCTAGTGGTTTGTGGACTATCACTGAAGCTTTCTTT
TRBD1	.	TRBV19	TRBJ1-4	CASSTGQGFEKLFF	TGTGCCAGTAGTACGGGACAGGGATTTGAAAAACTGTTTTTT
.	few	TRBV6-1	TRBJ1-1	CASSEFRNTEAFF	TGTGCCAGCAGCGAGTTTAGGAACACTGAAGCTTTCTTT
TRBD1	once	TRBV11-2	TRBJ1-2	CASSLPGQGYGYTF	TGTGCCAGCAGCTTACCGGGACAGGGCTATGGCTACACCTTC
TRBD2	.	TRBV19	TRBJ2-2	CASSRRPAGANTGELFF	TGTGCCAGTAGCAGGCGACCAGCGGGGGCAAACACCGGGGAGCTGTTTTTT
TRBD1	once	TRBV5-1	TRBJ1-6	CASSPRTGDSPLHF	TGCGCCAGCAGCCCGAGAACAGGGGATTCACCCCTCCACTTT
.	.	TRBV7-8	TRBJ1-4	CASSLSAANIEKLFF	TGTGCCAGCAGCTTATCAGCGGCCAATATCGAAAAACTGTTTTTT
TRBD2	.	TRBV5-6	TRBJ2-4	CASSPLVAGSQGIQYF	TGTGCCAGCAGCCCCTTGGTAGCGGGGTCCCAGGGGATTCAGTACTTC
.	.	TRBV9	TRBJ2-2	CASSVGQSTGELFF	TGTGCCAGCAGCGTTGGACAGTCCACCGGGGAGCTGTTTTTT
.	.	TRBV30	TRBJ1-5	CAWSVGGNQPQHF	TGTGCCTGGAGTGTTGGAGGGAATCAGCCCCAGCATTTT
TRBD1	.	TRBV7-2	TRBJ1-5	CASSPGTGVNQPQHF	TGTGCCAGCAGCCCCGGGACAGGGGTCAATCAGCCCCAGCATTTT
.	.	TRBV7-9	TRBJ2-1	CASSEQGHEQFF	TGTGCCAGCAGCGAACAGGGTCATGAGCAGTTCTTC
.	.	TRBV7-3	TRBJ1-1	CASSPDRLNTEAFF	TGTGCCAGCAGCCCGGACAGATTGAACACTGAAGCTTTCTTT
TRBD2	.	TRBV6-6	TRBJ2-3	CASRNQRGGWTDTQYF	TGTGCCAGCAGGAATCAGCGGGGGGGATGGACAGATACGCAGTATTTT
.	.	TRBV2	TRBJ1-6	CAGSLEGRANSPLHF	TGTGCCGGGTCTTTGGAAGGAAGAGCTAATTCACCCCTCCACTTT
TRBD2	.	TRBV30	TRBJ2-7	CAFLWEGGPYEQYF	TGTGCCTTCTTGTGGGAGGGCGGCCCCTACGAGCAGTACTTC
TRBD1	.	TRBV5-4	TRBJ1-2	CASSFGTANYGYTF	TGTGCCAGCAGCTTCGGGACAGCTAACTATGGCTACACCTTC
.	.	TRBV5-1	TRBJ1-4	CASSLGMYNEKLFF	TGCGCCAGCAGCTTAGGGATGTATAACGAAAAACTGTTTTTT
.	.	TRBV4-1	TRBJ1-1	CASSLGNTEAFF	TGCGCCAGCAGCCTCGGGAACACTGAAGCTTTCTTT
TRBD1	.	TRBV27	TRBJ1-6	CASSITGGSYNSPLHF	TGTGCCAGCAGTATAACAGGGGGCTCCTATAATTCACCCCTCCACTTT
.	.	TRBV25-1	TRBJ2-2	CASSEFVYRDTGELFF	TGTGCCAGCAGTGAATTTGTGTACAGGGACACCGGGGAGCTGTTTTTT
.	.	TRBV6-5	TRBJ2-7	CASSDRDTSREQYF	TGTGCCAGCAGTGACCGGGACACTAGTCGGGAGCAGTACTTC
.	.	TRBV4-1	TRBJ1-1	CASSQGAVPTFF	TGCGCCAGCAGCCAAGGGGCAGTTCCAACTTTCTTT
TRBD1	.	TRBV15	TRBJ2-7	CATSPRQGPYEQYF	TGTGCCACCAGCCCTCGACAGGGCCCCTACGAGCAGTACTTC
.	.	TRBV18	TRBJ1-1	CASSPEREAFF	TGTGCCAGCTCACCAGAACGGGAGGCTTTCTTT
TRBD1	.	TRBV2	TRBJ1-2	CASRGQGATYGYTF	TGTGCCAGCAGGGGACAGGGGGCAACCTATGGCTACACCTTC
TRBD1	.	TRBV19	TRBJ2-5	CASSIGTGGETQYF	TGTGCCAGTAGTATTGGGACAGGGGGGGAGACCCAGTACTTC
.	.	TRBV10-3	TRBJ2-7	CAISEGSGLSSYEQYF	TGTGCCATCAGTGAGGGAAGCGGGCTATCCTCCTACGAGCAGTACTTC
TRBD1	few	TRBV9	TRBJ1-5	CASSGGQGEPQHF	TGTGCCAGCAGCGGGGGACAGGGGGAGCCCCAGCATTTT
.	.	TRBV5-5	TRBJ2-5	CASSLSLARETQYF	TGTGCCAGCAGCTTATCCCTGGCGAGGGAGACCCAGTACTTC
TRBD1	.	TRBV5-8	TRBJ1-2	CASSVATGRYYGYTF	TGTGCCAGCAGCGTAGCGACAGGGCGGTACTATGGCTACACCTTC
.	.	TRBV6-5	TRBJ1-1	CASSYSGAEGEAFF	TGTGCCAGCAGTTACTCTGGGGCGGAGGGTGAAGCTTTCTTT
.	.	TRBV25-1	TRBJ1-1	CASSEYTEAFF	TGTGCCAGCAGTGAATACACTGAAGCTTTCTTT
.	.	TRBV28	TRBJ1-4	CASLTPGNNNEKLFF	TGTGCCAGTCTCACCCCCGGGAATAATAATGAAAAACTGTTTTTT
.	once	TRBV19	TRBJ2-5	CASSIRGGETQYF	TGTGCCAGTAGTATCAGGGGTGGGGAGACCCAGTACTTC
.	.	TRBV5-8	TRBJ2-6	CASWSTIGDGASGANVLTF	TGTGCCAGCTGGAGTACTATCGGGGACGGGGCCTCTGGGGCCAACGTCCTGACTTTC
.	.	TRBV2	TRBJ1-2	CASSGSGEGYGYTF	TGTGCCAGCAGTGGCTCAGGGGAGGGCTATGGCTACACCTTC
TRBD1	.	TRBV7-8	TRBJ1-2	CAVSPRQGRPLGYTF	TGTGCCGTATCGCCCCGACAGGGAAGACCTCTTGGCTACACCTTC
TRBD1	once	TRBV27	TRBJ1-2	CASSLRWDRDYGYTF	TGTGCCAGCAGTTTAAGGTGGGACAGGGACTATGGCTACACCTTC
TRBD1	.	TRBV2	TRBJ1-4	CASSEGGGQGLEKLFF	TGTGCCAGCAGTGAAGGCGGAGGACAGGGTTTAGAAAAACTGTTTTTT
TRBD2	.	TRBV5-6	TRBJ2-2	CASSLAGGAGGELFF	TGTGCCAGCAGCTTAGCGGGGGGGGCCGGCGGGGAGCTGTTTTTT
.	.	TRBV5-6	TRBJ2-3	CASSLAITDTQYF	TGTGCCAGCAGCTTGGCGATCACAGATACGCAGTATTTT
.	medium-sized	TRBV28	TRBJ2-7	CASSSPETRTSYEQYF	TGTGCCAGCAGTTCGCCCGAGACCAGAACTTCCTACGAGCAGTACTTC
.	.	TRBV19	TRBJ1-5	CASSDPASNQPQHF	TGTGCCAGTAGTGACCCGGCCAGCAATCAGCCCCAGCATTTT
.	.	TRBV19	TRBJ2-7	CASSTGAAPYEQYF	TGTGCCAGTAGTACGGGGGCCGCCCCCTACGAGCAGTACTTC
.	once	TRBV6-1	TRBJ1-5	CATTRSYSNQPQHF	TGTGCCACCACACGTAGCTATAGCAATCAGCCCCAGCATTTT
.	once	TRBV15	TRBJ2-7	CATSLRGEGSNEQYF	TGTGCCACCAGTCTCCGAGGGGAAGGGAGTAACGAGCAGTACTTC
TRBD1	.	TRBV6-1	TRBJ2-7	CASKTGTGNDEQYF	TGTGCCAGCAAAACCGGGACAGGGAACGACGAGCAGTACTTC
.	.	TRBV5-4	TRBJ1-5	CAWRGVNQPQHF	TGTGCCTGGAGAGGGGTGAATCAGCCCCAGCATTTT
.	.	TRBV6-5	TRBJ2-5	CASSYREAQETQYF	TGTGCCAGCAGTTACCGAGAGGCCCAAGAGACCCAGTACTTC
.	.	TRBV6-6	TRBJ1-5	CASSLSREPNQPQHF	TGTGCCAGCAGTCTCAGCAGGGAGCCCAATCAGCCCCAGCATTTT